This T cell receptor beta chain was recovered during a study of T-cell memory formation after mild COVID-19 (dated by TCRdb to the early 2020s). Turning to the overall study: TCR sequence clusters from the two donors were largely donor specific. Longitudinal TCRalpha and TCRbeta repertoire sequencing tracked T-cell clones expanding and contracting after mild COVID-19 in a couple of donors. Two young, previously healthy adult volunteers made up the cohort, one male and one female. Study-wide findings and limitations: The study included only a couple of mild cases, and larger cohorts that include severe cases with pre-infection samples were judged to be necessary. Contracting CD4+ clones appeared mostly in the CM and EM memory subsets, whereas CD8+ clones were enriched in EMRA. From day 15 to 85, contracting clones showed balanced CD4/CD8 phenotypes, whereas a second wave of clones that expanded from day 15 to 37 leaned towards CD4+. Some responding clones were detected in pre-infection memory, suggesting pre-existing cross-reactive memory T cells joined the SARS-CoV-2 response. Whether the second-wave clones peaking on day 37 were SARS-CoV-2 specific was not confirmed.

PBMCs were isolated by Ficoll-Paque density gradient centrifugation. Sequencer: Illumina NovaSeq 6000. TCRalpha and TCRbeta cDNA libraries were constructed by 5'RACE with constant-segment primers, with sample barcodes and unique molecular identifiers being introduced. Trizol reagent was used to extract RNA from every sample. Amplification of the libraries took two PCR steps, and the second step added a second sample barcode plus Illumina TruSeq adapters. Sequencing of the libraries was done on an Illumina NovaSeq, producing 2 x 150 bp paired-end reads. From the authors' description of their analysis: Demultiplexing of reads and collapsing into UMI-guided consensus sequences were performed with migec v1.2.7. With mixcr v2.1.11, UMI consensuses were aligned to TRA and TRB V and J templates and assembled into clonotypes. A clonotype was counted as expanded or contracted only if both edgeR and NoisET called the change significant, with noise models trained on biological replicates. For edgeR calls, the cutoffs were a false discovery rate-adjusted p below 0.01 and a log2 fold-change threshold of 1. As an exploratory analysis of dynamics, max-normalized trajectories of the 1000 most abundant clonotypes were examined with PCA combined with hierarchical clustering. Each responding clone was given a CD4 or CD8 phenotype based on the CD4+ and CD8+ repertoires, which had been sequenced separately. The public sequencing data were trimmed at Q25 with fastp and processed into clonotypes with MiXCR by TCRdb, which kept only in-frame beta chains. Each entry merges the rows of one CDR3 protein and shows their most common DNA and genes. The authors' filters were not applied to this entry. The sample table shows 110,000 or so distinct CDR3 sequences, and around a fifth are seen once. The top ten clonotypes cover approximately 40% of the sample.

From the germline V gene (reference sequence), CDR1 is SEHNR and CDR2 is FQNEAQ. Including cysteine and phenylalanine, the CDR3 has 12 amino acids. The only DNA kept is the CDR3, 36 bases in frame from the first base. At the junction V is shortened by 2 bases and J by 5 bases, with 7 bases in between. Note on this clonotype: No cognate antigen has been identified for it. There are no base qualities to consult, and no much larger clone falls within one base.

The sequence is built from TRBV7-9 and TRBJ2-7, and the D gene may be TRBD2, 5 bases matching. The sequenced material came from PBMCs or a T cell subset sorted from them (not recorded which). The TCR was taken from a young man who had mild COVID-19 (a few samples of this study predate the infection). The sample titles of this study are shuffled in the database, so cell type and time point are left out; the donor was told from shared clones. At the DNA level, the sequence is TGTGCCAGCAGCTTAAGAGGGAACGAGCAGTACTTC. Translated, this gives CASSLRGNEQYF.